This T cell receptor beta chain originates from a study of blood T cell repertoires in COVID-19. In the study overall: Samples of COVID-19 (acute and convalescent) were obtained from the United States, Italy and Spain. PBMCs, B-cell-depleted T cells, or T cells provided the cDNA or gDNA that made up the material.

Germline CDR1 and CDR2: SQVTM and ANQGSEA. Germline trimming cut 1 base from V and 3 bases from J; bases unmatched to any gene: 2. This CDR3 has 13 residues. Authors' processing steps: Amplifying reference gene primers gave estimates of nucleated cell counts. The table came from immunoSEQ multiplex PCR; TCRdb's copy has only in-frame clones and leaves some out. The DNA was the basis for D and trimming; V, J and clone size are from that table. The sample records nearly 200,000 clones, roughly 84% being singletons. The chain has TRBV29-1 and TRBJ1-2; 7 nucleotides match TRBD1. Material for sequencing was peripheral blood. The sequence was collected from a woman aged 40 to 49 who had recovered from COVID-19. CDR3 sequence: CSVEGGTDYGYTF. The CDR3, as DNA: TGCAGCGTTGAAGGCGGGACAGACTATGGCTACACCTTC.